The clone carrying this T cell receptor beta chain has a handful of counts. The antigen remains unidentified. The sequenced template was cDNA made from the entire isolated RNA. Assay used: immunoSEQ multiplex PCR; TCRdb lists only in-frame clones, some missing. The repertoire consists of more than 200,000 clones, with around 16% occurring once and the leading ten covering about 0.092%. This record belongs to a study of beta chain features in type 1 diabetes. Sorted populations all exceeded 95% purity. The V gene lost 3 bases and the J gene lost 7 bases, with 7 bases spanning the gap. This CDR3 contains 12 residues. The germline V gene encodes CDR1 MGHDK and CDR2 SYGVNS. Findings and limits, study-wide: Cells with high TCR expression could be over-represented when cDNA is sequenced. All four CD4+ subsets from Type 1 diabetes patients carried moderately but significantly shorter TCRB CDR3s. Any HLA-type effect on TCRB rearrangement remained unresolved here.

V is TRBV25-1 and J is TRBJ2-1; D not certain. Sequenced material: naive CD4+ T cells from blood. The receptor was derived from a man aged 25 to 45 with type 1 diabetes. The DNA for the CDR3 is TGTGCCAGCAGTGAGGCCCCAAATGAGCAGTTCTTC. This encodes CASSEAPNEQFF.